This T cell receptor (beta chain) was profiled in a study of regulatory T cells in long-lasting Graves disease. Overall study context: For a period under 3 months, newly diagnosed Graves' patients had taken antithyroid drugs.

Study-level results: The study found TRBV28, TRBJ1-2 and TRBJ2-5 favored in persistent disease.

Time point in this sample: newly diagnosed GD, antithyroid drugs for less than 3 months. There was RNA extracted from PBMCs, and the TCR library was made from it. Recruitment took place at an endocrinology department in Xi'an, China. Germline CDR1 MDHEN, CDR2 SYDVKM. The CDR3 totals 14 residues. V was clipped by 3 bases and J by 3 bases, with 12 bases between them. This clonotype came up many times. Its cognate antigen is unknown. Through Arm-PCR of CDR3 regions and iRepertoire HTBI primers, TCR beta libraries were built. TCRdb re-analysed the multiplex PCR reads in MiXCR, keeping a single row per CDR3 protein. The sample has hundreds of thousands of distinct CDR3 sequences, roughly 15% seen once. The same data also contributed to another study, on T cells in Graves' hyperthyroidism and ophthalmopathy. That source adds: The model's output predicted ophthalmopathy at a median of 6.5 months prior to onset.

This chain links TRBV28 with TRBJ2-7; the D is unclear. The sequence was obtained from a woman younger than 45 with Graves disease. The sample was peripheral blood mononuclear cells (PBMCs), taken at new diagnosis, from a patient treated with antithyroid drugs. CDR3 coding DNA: TGTGCCAGCAGTTTGATAGACCGCGGCTACGAGCAGTACTTC. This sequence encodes CASSLIDRGYEQYF.